The source of this T cell receptor (beta chain) is a study of blood T cell repertoires in COVID-19. V shed 0 bases and J 6 bases; nucleotides not matched to a gene: 13. The germline V gene encodes CDR1 MGHRA and CDR2 YSYEKL. The CDR3 extends over 18 amino acids. In the authors' methods: Nucleated cell number was recorded as an estimate derived from reference gene primer amplification. Sequencing used immunoSEQ multiplex PCR; TCRdb keeps in-frame clones, though not all of them. The V and J calls and the clone size are those of that table, but D and trimming were determined from the DNA. The repertoire holds fewer than 450,000 clones, 90% to 95% seen once, with under 3.5% in the top ten.

Input material: peripheral blood. This clonotype originated in a young woman who had recovered from COVID-19. This chain connects TRBV4-1 to TRBJ1-1; 10 bases fit TRBD1. The CDR3 here is CASSQDPGQGVSRAEAFF. The CDR3 nucleotides are TGCGCCAGCAGCCAAGATCCCGGACAGGGGGTCTCGAGAGCTGAAGCTTTCTTT.